This paragraph covers one TCR beta chain sequence. This clonotype was recorded at least ten times. Which antigen it targets is not known. Base qualities were left out, and no much larger clone turns up one base away. These data are taken from a study of T cell repertoires in cytomegalovirus infection (dated by TCRdb to 2018 to 2020). Study-level background: The peptide stimulations were aimed at well-studied HLA-B-restricted epitopes as well as recently identified HLA-C-restricted CMV epitopes, whose presentation resists viral immunomodulation. Donor HLA type was relevant to the analysis, because carriage of CMV infection together with the matching HLA type was indicated by public TCR beta signatures. General conclusions and limits of the study: The ex vivo response was dominated by HLA-C-restricted CMV-specific TCR beta clonotypes, which also provided the single most frequent clonotype in two of eight donors. In both this cohort and an independent roughly 350-donor cohort, the cumulative frequency of public TCR beta family members distinguished carriers of CMV infection plus the relevant HLA type.

The treatment or condition label of this sample denotes: in vitro stimulation with specific CMV peptide epitopes to enrich CMV-specific T cells. Between the V and J ends, shortened by 1 base and 7 bases respectively, the junction contains 11 bases. The CDR3 measures 14 amino acids from cysteine to phenylalanine. Here the CDR3 DNA is all that survives: 42 bases in frame from base 1. As encoded in the germline V gene, CDR1 is SGHTA while CDR2 is FQGNSA. Sequencing relied on an Illumina HiSeq 1500. TCRdb reanalyzed the raw reads on its own, using fastp at Q25 for trimming and MiXCR for clone calling, and kept in-frame beta chains. Rows are unified per CDR3 protein, each entry keeping the most common DNA and genes. The table for this sample lists 300,000 to 400,000 distinct CDR3 sequences; more than 20% of them were counted only once. Jointly, the top ten make up about 14% of the sample.

This receptor was obtained from a human donor in good health (CMV status not recorded). Some clones in this sample may be carry-over from other donors' samples. The sample was cultured PBMCs, taken from culture after CMV antigen stimulation. This receptor chain uses TRBV7-2 and TRBJ2-1; TRBD1 could be the D gene, as 6 bases match. The CDR3 has the sequence CASSLDRVGNEQFF. The nucleotide sequence reads TGTGCCAGCAGCTTAGACAGGGTAGGGAATGAGCAGTTCTTC.